This TCR beta chain was captured in a study of blood T cell repertoires in COVID-19 (dated by TCRdb to the early 2020s). For the wider study: Samples covering the acute and convalescent phases of COVID-19 were provided by collaborators in the United States, Italy and Spain. The dataset comprised deeply sampled blood TCRbeta repertoires from subjects exposed to, actively infected with, or recovered from COVID-19. The samples were drawn from two sources: the first 160 participants of the ongoing ImmuneRACE study, and 1,000 to 1,500 subjects contributed by 6 global collaborators. Where available, HLA class I and class II types were taken from metadata supplied by the sample provider and were not determined by assay-based typing. Nearly every sample came with metadata listing a de-identified subject ID, COVID-19 status, age in years and sex. The material from the prospective study consisted of cDNA or gDNA derived from T cells, B-cell-depleted T cells, or PBMCs. A freely available public database, intended as a resource for researchers studying the immune response to SARS-CoV-2, is where the repertoires were released.

Deletion took 4 bases off V and 2 bases off J, with a span of 14 bases between the germline ends. The CDR3 holds 15 amino acids from the cysteine to the phenylalanine. The read is trimmed to its CDR3 DNA, 45 bases read in frame from base 1. According to the germline V gene, CDR1 reads MDHEN and CDR2 reads SYDVKM. TCRbeta CDR3 regions were amplified from genomic DNA using the immunoSEQ Assay, a bias-controlled multiplex PCR. The source study handled its data this way. The number of nucleated cells in each sample was estimated from the amplification of reference gene primers within the assay. To quantify the absolute abundance of each unique TCRbeta CDR3 rearrangement, sequence reads were collapsed and filtered. For each sample, productive Simpson clonality was calculated as the square root of Simpson's diversity index across productive rearrangements. TCRdb obtained this table from immuneACCESS and retained in-frame rearrangements with V and J assigned. These tables miss some clones; where compared with another copy, unresolved V genes account for less than half of the shortfall, and the remainder is unexplained. V, J and clone size reflect that table, while D and trimming were determined from the DNA. The sample yields under 200,000 clones; roughly 84% were counted once. The ten most abundant clones make up over 1.5% of the sample.

The collaborating institutions used their own protocols to collect whole blood in K2EDTA tubes. For TCRbeta analysis, collaborators shipped samples in one of three forms: frozen whole blood, isolated PBMCs, or DNA extracted from either of those sample types. Overall results and qualifications from the work: Clinical and demographic metadata were provided uncurated, with the amount varying by source and participant.

On this clone itself: It has no known antigen specificity. No clone much larger than this one lies a single base away; base qualities are absent.

The clonotype was recovered from a human donor in a cohort sampled during active COVID-19. The sequenced sample consisted of peripheral blood. In this chain, TRBV28 is recombined with TRBJ1-2; too little of a D gene remains to name it. The DNA sequence reads TGTGCCAGCAGTTCCCCAGGAGGGTCCAACTATGGCTACACCTTC. The translation is CASSSPGGSNYGYTF.